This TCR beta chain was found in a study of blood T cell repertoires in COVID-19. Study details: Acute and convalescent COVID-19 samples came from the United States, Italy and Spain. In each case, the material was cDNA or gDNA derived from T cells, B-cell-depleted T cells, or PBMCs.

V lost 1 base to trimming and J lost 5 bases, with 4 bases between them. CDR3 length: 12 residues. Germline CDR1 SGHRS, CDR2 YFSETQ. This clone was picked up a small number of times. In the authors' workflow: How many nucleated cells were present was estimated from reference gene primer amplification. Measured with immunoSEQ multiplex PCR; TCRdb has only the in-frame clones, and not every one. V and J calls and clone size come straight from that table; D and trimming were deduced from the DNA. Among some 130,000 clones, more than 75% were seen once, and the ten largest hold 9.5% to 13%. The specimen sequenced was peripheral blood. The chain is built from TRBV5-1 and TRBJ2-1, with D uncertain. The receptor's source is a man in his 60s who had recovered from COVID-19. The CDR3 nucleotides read TGCGCCAGCAGCTTGCAGGACAATGAGCAGTTCTTC. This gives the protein CASSLQDNEQFF.